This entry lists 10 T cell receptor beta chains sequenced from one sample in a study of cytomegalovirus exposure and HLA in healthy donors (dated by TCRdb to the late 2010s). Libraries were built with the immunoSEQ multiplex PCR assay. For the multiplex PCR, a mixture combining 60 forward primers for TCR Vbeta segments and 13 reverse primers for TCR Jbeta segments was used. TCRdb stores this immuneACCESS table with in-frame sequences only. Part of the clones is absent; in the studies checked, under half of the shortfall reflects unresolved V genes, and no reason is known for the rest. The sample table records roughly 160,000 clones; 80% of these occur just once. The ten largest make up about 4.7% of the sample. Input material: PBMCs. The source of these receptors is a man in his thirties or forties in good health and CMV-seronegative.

CDR3 region: CATSSDRSWAFF. CDR3 coding DNA: TGTGCCACGTCCTCGGACAGGTCGTGGGCTTTCTTT. The V call is TRBV28, the J call TRBJ1-1, with 7 bases aligning to TRBD1. CDR1 is MDHEN, CDR2 SYDVKM, per germline. V lost 10 bases, J lost 11 bases, and 13 bases stayed unmatched. This CDR3 contains 12 residues.

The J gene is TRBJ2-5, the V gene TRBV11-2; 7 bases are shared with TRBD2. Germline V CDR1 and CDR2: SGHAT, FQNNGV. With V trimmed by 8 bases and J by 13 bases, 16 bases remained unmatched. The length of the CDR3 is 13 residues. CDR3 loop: CASATLGLVIPYF. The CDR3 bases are TGTGCCAGCGCCACCTTAGGACTAGTAATTCCGTACTTC.

In nucleotides, the CDR3 is TGTGCCAGCAGCCAAGTAACTGAGACCCAGTACTTC. It specifies CASSQVTETQYF. The chain employs TRBV16 and TRBJ2-5; no reliable D call. CDR1 and CDR2 from the germline V gene are KGHSY and FQNENV. CDR3 length: 12 amino acids. Deletions cut 2 bases from V and 5 bases from J, with 6 bases between.

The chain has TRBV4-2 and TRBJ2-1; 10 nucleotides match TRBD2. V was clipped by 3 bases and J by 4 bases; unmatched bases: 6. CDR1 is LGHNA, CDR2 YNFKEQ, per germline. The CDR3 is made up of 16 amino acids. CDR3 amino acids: CASSHFTSGAYNEQFF. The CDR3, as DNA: TGTGCCAGCAGCCACTTTACTAGCGGGGCTTACAATGAGCAGTTCTTC.

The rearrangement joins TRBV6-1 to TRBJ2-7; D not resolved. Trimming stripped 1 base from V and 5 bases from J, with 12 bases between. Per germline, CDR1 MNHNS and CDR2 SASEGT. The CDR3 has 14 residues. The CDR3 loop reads CASSEGSDFHEQYF. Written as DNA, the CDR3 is TGTGCCAGCAGTGAAGGAAGCGACTTCCACGAGCAGTACTTC.

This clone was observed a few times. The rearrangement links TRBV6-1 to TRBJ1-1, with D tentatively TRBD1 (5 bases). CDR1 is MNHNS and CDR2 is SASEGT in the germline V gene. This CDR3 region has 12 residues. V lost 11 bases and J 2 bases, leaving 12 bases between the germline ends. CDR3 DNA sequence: TGTGCCCAGGGAGGGTCTAACACTGAAGCTTTCTTT. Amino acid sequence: CAQGGSNTEAFF.

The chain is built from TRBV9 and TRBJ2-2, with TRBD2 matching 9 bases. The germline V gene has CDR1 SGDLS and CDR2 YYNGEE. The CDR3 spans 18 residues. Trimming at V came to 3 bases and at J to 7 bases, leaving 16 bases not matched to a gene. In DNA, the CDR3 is TGTGCCAGCAGCGGACCAGGGTCGGTGGCGGGGGGGATCGGGGAGCTGTTTTTT. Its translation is CASSGPGSVAGGIGELFF. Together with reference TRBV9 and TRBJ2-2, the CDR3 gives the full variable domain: DSGVTQTPKHLITATGQRVTLRCSPRSGDLSVYWYQQSLDQGLQFLIQYYNGEERAKGNILERFSAQQFPDLHSELNLSSLELGDSALYFCASSGPGSVAGGIGELFFGEGSRLTVL.

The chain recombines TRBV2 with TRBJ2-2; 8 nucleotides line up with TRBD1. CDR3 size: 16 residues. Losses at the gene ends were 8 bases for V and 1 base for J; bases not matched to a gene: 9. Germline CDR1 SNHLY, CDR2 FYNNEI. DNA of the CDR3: TGTGCCAGCCTGAATCCTGGGACAGGGAACACCGGGGAGCTGTTTTTT. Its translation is CASLNPGTGNTGELFF.

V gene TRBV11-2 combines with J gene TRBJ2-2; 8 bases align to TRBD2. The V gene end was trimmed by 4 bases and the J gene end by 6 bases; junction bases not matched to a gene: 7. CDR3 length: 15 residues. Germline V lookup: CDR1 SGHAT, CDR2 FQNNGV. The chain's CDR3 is CASSSPSGSAGELFF. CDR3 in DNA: TGTGCCAGCAGCTCCCCCAGCGGGAGCGCCGGGGAGCTGTTTTTT.

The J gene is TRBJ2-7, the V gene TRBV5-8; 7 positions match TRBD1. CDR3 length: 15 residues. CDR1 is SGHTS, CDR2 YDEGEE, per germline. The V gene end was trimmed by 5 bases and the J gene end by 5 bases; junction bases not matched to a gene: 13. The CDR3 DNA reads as TGTGCCAGCAGGAGTGACAGGGTCCTGATCCACGAGCAGTACTTC. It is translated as CASRSDRVLIHEQYF.